This is a list of T cell receptor beta chains from one sample in a study of T cells after yellow fever vaccination. TCRdb re-analysed the 5' RACE reads in MiXCR, keeping a single row per CDR3 protein. The repertoire holds 100,000 to 150,000 distinct CDR3 sequences, with under 8.5% as singletons. The sample in question was CD4+ T cells sorted from PBMCs, obtained less than 11 days after the first yellow fever vaccination. Receptors were obtained from a man in his late teens or twenties who received the YFV17D yellow fever vaccine. The CDR3 runs from the conserved cysteine through the conserved F or W. A D gene is named only where the DNA matches it firmly. Size is stated for part of the rows, as once, few or many counts, or as a class when the clone is expanded.

many	NA	TRBV5-1	TRBJ2-7	TGCGCCAGCAGCCAGCAGGGGGGGACCTACGAGCAGTACTTC	CASSQQGGTYEQYF
many	TRBD2	TRBV5-1	TRBJ2-5	TGCGCCAGCAGCTTGACGGGGGGGCAGGAGACCCAGTACTTC	CASSLTGGQETQYF
many	NA	TRBV7-9	TRBJ2-2	TGTGCCAGCAGCCGTACCGGGGCCGGGGAGCTGTTTTTT	CASSRTGAGELFF
many	TRBD1	TRBV11-2	TRBJ2-7	TGTGCCAGCAGCTTAATGGGACCCGGACAGGGTGGCTACGAGCAGTACTTC	CASSLMGPGQGGYEQYF
many	NA	TRBV9	TRBJ2-1	TGTGCCAGCAATCCCGGGGGTATAGACAATGAGCAGTTCTTC	CASNPGGIDNEQFF
many	NA	TRBV5-1	TRBJ2-3	TGCGCCAGCAGCTTGGCCCCAGTAGATACGCAGTATTTT	CASSLAPVDTQYF
many	NA	TRBV7-2	TRBJ2-7	TGTGCCAGCAGTGGACGCTTGGCCCACGAGCAGTACTTC	CASSGRLAHEQYF
many	TRBD2	TRBV7-2	TRBJ2-2	TGTGCCAGCAGGCCTCCGGGACTAGCGAACACCGGGGAGCTGTTTTTT	CASRPPGLANTGELFF
many	NA	TRBV6-1	TRBJ1-3	TGTGCCAGCAGCAATACCGGGACGAACTCTGGAAACACCATATATTTT	CASSNTGTNSGNTIYF
NA	NA	TRBV10-3	TRBJ1-1	TGTGCCATCAAGTGGGAGAAGAACACTGAAGCTTTCTTT	CAIKWEKNTEAFF
many	NA	TRBV7-2	TRBJ2-7	TGTGCCAGCAGCTTAGAAGGGTACATCCACTTC	CASSLEGYIHF
NA	NA	TRBV18	TRBJ1-5	TGTGCCACACAGGGAGATAGCAATCAGCCCCAGCATTTT	CATQGDSNQPQHF
many	NA	TRBV7-2	TRBJ2-1	TGTGCCAGCAGCTTAGTAGGGGCAGCTACCTACAATGAGCAGTTCTTC	CASSLVGAATYNEQFF
many	NA	TRBV9	TRBJ1-2	TGTGCCAGCAGCCGGAGTTATTATGGCTACACCTTC	CASSRSYYGYTF
many	NA	TRBV30	TRBJ2-3	TGTGCCTGGAGCAGGGGTTCGACAGATACGCAGTATTTT	CAWSRGSTDTQYF
few	NA	TRBV10-3	TRBJ1-2	TGTGCCATCACATCGGGGTCTGGCTACACCTTC	CAITSGSGYTF
many	TRBD1	TRBV5-1	TRBJ2-7	TGCGCCAGCAGCGAACCGGGACAGACCTCCTACGAGCAGTACTTC	CASSEPGQTSYEQYF
many	NA	TRBV5-1	TRBJ2-3	TGCGCCAGCAGTTCACAGGGTGGAACAGATACGCAGTATTTT	CASSSQGGTDTQYF
many	TRBD1	TRBV7-3	TRBJ1-5	TGTGCCAGCAGCCGAACAGGGGGAGGAGATCAGCCCCAGCATTTT	CASSRTGGGDQPQHF
many	NA	TRBV7-2	TRBJ2-1	TGTGCCAGCAGCTCCATGGGGGGCACGATCTACAATGAGCAGTTCTTC	CASSSMGGTIYNEQFF
many	NA	TRBV24-1	TRBJ2-1	TGTGCCACCAGTTCATCAACCAGCTTCCCGAGGCAGTTCTTC	CATSSSTSFPRQFF
many	NA	TRBV23-1	TRBJ1-1	TGCGCCAGCAGTCGGTCCGGGAACACTGAAGCTTTCTTT	CASSRSGNTEAFF
many	NA	TRBV29-1	TRBJ2-3	TGCAGTATCAGGGCTACAGATACGCAGTATTTT	CSIRATDTQYF
many	NA	TRBV4-2	TRBJ1-3	TGTGCCAGCAGCCAAGACGGGAAATACGGAAACACCATATATTTT	CASSQDGKYGNTIYF
many	NA	TRBV24-1	TRBJ2-5	TGTGCCACCAGTGATCCCCGAGATGGGGGCGTTGGAGAGACCCAGTACTTC	CATSDPRDGGVGETQYF
few	TRBD2	TRBV18	TRBJ2-1	TGTGCCAGCTCACCTTCTGGTAGCGGGGGTTCCTACAATGAGCAGTTCTTC	CASSPSGSGGSYNEQFF
many	TRBD1	TRBV5-1	TRBJ2-4	TGCGCCAGCAGCTTGGAGGGACAGGGTAACATTCAGTACTTC	CASSLEGQGNIQYF
few	NA	TRBV12-3/TRBV12-4	TRBJ1-3	TGTGCCAGCAGTTTAGCGCTATGGGTCTCTGGAAACACCATATATTTT	CASSLALWVSGNTIYF
NA	TRBD1	TRBV7-6	TRBJ1-1	TGTGCCAGCAGCGAACAGGGGTACACTGAAGCTTTCTTT	CASSEQGYTEAFF
many	NA	TRBV7-3	TRBJ1-4	TGTGCCAGCAGCTTAACGGGAGGGGAAAAACTGTTTTTT	CASSLTGGEKLFF
few	TRBD2	TRBV7-3	TRBJ2-5	TGTGCCAGCAGCTCTGCGGGGGGGCCCCAAGAGACCCAGTACTTC	CASSSAGGPQETQYF
few	NA	TRBV4-2	TRBJ1-5	TGTGCCAGCAGCCAGAGCGATCAGCCCCAGCATTTT	CASSQSDQPQHF
many	NA	TRBV15	TRBJ2-3	TGTGCCACGGGCCCGGGGAGCACAGATACGCAGTATTTT	CATGPGSTDTQYF
NA	TRBD1	TRBV6-2/TRBV6-3	TRBJ1-5	TGTGCCAGTCACAGGGGGCAAGGAAGCAATCAGCCCCAGCATTTT	CASHRGQGSNQPQHF
many	NA	TRBV7-3	TRBJ1-5	TGTGCCAGCAGCTTAGGCCCGGGGGAGCCCCAGCATTTT	CASSLGPGEPQHF
NA	TRBD1	TRBV4-2	TRBJ2-3	TGTGCCAGCAGCCAAGTTGGGACAGGAGCCAGCACAGATACGCAGTATTTT	CASSQVGTGASTDTQYF
many	NA	TRBV10-2	TRBJ1-3	TGCGCCAGCAGTGTGACGGAGGGAAACACCATATATTTT	CASSVTEGNTIYF
many	NA	TRBV5-1	TRBJ2-3	TGCGCCAGCAGCACCATAAGGGGTTCCGAGGATACGCAGTATTTT	CASSTIRGSEDTQYF
many	NA	TRBV4-3	TRBJ1-2	TGCGCCAGCAGCCAAGATTACGAGGGAAGCGGCTACACCTTC	CASSQDYEGSGYTF
many	NA	TRBV12-3/TRBV12-4	TRBJ1-1	TGTGCCAGCAGCCGTGGGTGGGGCACTGAAGCTTTCTTT	CASSRGWGTEAFF
many	TRBD2	TRBV7-2	TRBJ2-1	TGTGCCAGCAGCTCGCCGACTAGCGGGGCTTACAATGAGCAGTTCTTC	CASSSPTSGAYNEQFF
few	NA	TRBV4-3	TRBJ1-1	TGCGCCAGCAGCCCTAACGTAGGGCAGGGCCGATTGACTGAAGCTTTCTTT	CASSPNVGQGRLTEAFF